This TCR beta chain emerged from a study of T cell responses to AZD1222 COVID-19 vaccine. Study-wide background: Timing groups of about 4 and about 12 weeks for second doses were pooled. Overall study results and limits: No repertoire was sampled before or during the peak T cell response, only after it. Donors were chiefly white British, with a greater number of females, and clonal diversity was perhaps underestimated.

On this clone itself: Its target is unknown.

Only in-frame clones appear in the TCRdb table, and some are missing; sequencing was by immunoSEQ multiplex PCR. The table shows approximately 90,000 clones, with around nine tenths occurring only once. CDR1 LGHDT and CDR2 YNNKEL come from the germline V gene (reference sequence). This CDR3 contains 14 residues. With V trimmed by 4 bases and J by 6 bases, 8 bases remained unmatched. The sequence came from an adult in good health. The source material was peripheral blood, sampled on day 0 of AZD1222 vaccination. This chain joins TRBV3-1 (or the pseudogene TRBV3-2) and TRBJ2-7, with 8 bases fitting TRBD2. The DNA for the CDR3 is TGTGCCAGCAGCCCGGGACTAGAAAGTTCCGAGCAGTACTTC. Its protein is CASSPGLESSEQYF.